This TCR beta chain was sequenced during a study of response to subunit inactivated influenza vaccine. Whole-study findings and limits: With each seasonal influenza vaccination, the authors suggested, few new T cells are recruited.

TCRdb used MiXCR to reprocess the RT-PCR reads, holding one entry per CDR3 protein. In the table there are 500,000 to 550,000 distinct CDR3 sequences, roughly a quarter of which are singletons. This clonotype was seen only once. The antigen remains undetermined. This CDR3 is 16 amino acids long. J lost 0 bases, V lost 2 bases, and 6 bases had no gene match. Germline V gives CDR1 MNHEY, CDR2 SVGEGT. This sample was shared with a second study, whose subject was T cells expressing NK-cell markers. As that study records: In generating TCR beta cDNA, 5'RACE template switching with UMIs was used. Sorted CD3+CD56-NKG2C+, CD3+CD56+NKG2C+ and CD3+CD56+NKG2C- T cells supplied the TCR beta repertoires. One of eight sequenced donors was HCMV-seronegative; the other seven were seropositive.

This receptor was obtained from a man aged 50 to 59 who received an inactivated influenza vaccine. Sequenced material: CD4+ T cells sorted from PBMCs, taken approximately 12 days after vaccination. The genes are TRBV6-2 or TRBV6-3 and TRBJ2-7, with 8 bases aligning to TRBD2. CDR3 amino acids: CASSYNPSGSSYEQYF. The DNA of the CDR3 is TGTGCCAGCAGTTACAATCCCAGCGGGAGCTCCTACGAGCAGTACTTC.